This TCR beta chain stems from a study of T cell changes during pregnancy in multiple sclerosis. Generated by immunoSEQ multiplex PCR, the TCRdb table keeps only in-frame clones and is missing some. The sample records tens of thousands of clones, around 93% being singletons. CDR3 length: 16 amino acids. CDR1 and CDR2 (germline): LNHDA, SQIVND (reference sequence). The V gene end was trimmed by 10 bases and the J gene end by 7 bases; junction bases not matched to a gene: 13. The chain carries TRBV19 and TRBJ1-4; TRBD1 aligns across 12 bases. The source material was peripheral blood, sampled in the first trimester of pregnancy. The TCR originated in a female donor with multiple sclerosis, enrolled in a pregnancy study. The CDR3 bases are TGTGCCACCTCCCCGGGACAGGGGGCGCCCCTTGAAAAACTGTTTTTT. It is translated as CATSPGQGAPLEKLFF.